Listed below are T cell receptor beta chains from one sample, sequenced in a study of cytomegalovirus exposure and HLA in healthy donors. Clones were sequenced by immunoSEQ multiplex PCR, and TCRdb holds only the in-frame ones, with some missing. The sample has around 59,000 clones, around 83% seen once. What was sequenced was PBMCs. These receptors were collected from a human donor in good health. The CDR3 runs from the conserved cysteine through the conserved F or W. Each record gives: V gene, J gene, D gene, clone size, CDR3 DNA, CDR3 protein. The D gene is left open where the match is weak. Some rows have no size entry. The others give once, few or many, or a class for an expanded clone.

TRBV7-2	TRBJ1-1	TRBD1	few	TGTGCCAGCAGTTGGGGGACAGCGAATCTGAACACTGAAGCTTTCTTT	CASSWGTANLNTEAFF
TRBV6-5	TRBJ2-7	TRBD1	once	TGTGCCAGCATCCCGACAGGGGGGGCCTACGAGCAGTACTTC	CASIPTGGAYEQYF
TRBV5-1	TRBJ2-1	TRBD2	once	TGCGCCAGCAGCTTTAACGGGGGGGCCGGTGAGCAGTTCTTC	CASSFNGGAGEQFF
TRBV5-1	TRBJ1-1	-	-	TGCGCCAGCAGCTTGACCGGAGAGTCCGGGGGAGCTTTCTTT	CASSLTGESGGAFF
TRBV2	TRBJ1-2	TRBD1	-	TGTGCCAGCAACAGGGGATTGAGTGGCTACACCTTC	CASNRGLSGYTF
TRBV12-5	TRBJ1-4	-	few	TGTGCTAGTGGTTTAGGGGGTCCCAATGAAAAACTGTTTTTT	CASGLGGPNEKLFF
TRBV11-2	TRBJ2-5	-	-	TGTGCCAGCAGCTTAACAGGGCGGGAGACCCAGTACTTC	CASSLTGRETQYF
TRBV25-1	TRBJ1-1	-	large	TGTGCCAGCAGTGAGCCCCACGGGAACACTGAAGCTTTCTTT	CASSEPHGNTEAFF
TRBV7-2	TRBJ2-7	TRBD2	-	TGTGCCAGCAGCTTAAATGTGGCGGGAGTCGACGAGCAGTACTTC	CASSLNVAGVDEQYF
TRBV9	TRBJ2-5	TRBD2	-	TGTGCCAGCAGCGTAGAGGCGGGGGTTCAAGAGACCCAGTACTTC	CASSVEAGVQETQYF
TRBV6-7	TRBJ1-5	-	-	TGTGCCCCGCCACCCGGGCGGGCAAATCAGCCCCAGCATTTT	CAPPPGRANQPQHF
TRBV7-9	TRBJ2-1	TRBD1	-	TGTTCCAGCAGCTTAGTCGGGACAGGGGAAAACAATGAGCAGTTCTTC	CSSSLVGTGENNEQFF
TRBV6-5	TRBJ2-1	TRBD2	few	TGTGCCAGCAGACTAGCGGAGTACAATGAGCAGTTCTTC	CASRLAEYNEQFF
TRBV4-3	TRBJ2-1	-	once	TGCGCCAGCAGCCAAGACGGTGCAGGGGCCCCCTACAATGAGCAGTTCTTC	CASSQDGAGAPYNEQFF
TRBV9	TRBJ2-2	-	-	TGTGCCAGCAGCGTAGTTACAAACACCGGGGAGCTGTTTTTT	CASSVVTNTGELFF
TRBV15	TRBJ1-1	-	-	TGTGCCACCAGCACCAGGGGGAACACTGAAGCTTTCTTT	CATSTRGNTEAFF
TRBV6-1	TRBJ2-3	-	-	TGTGCCAGCAGTCCGAGACTGTTCACAGATACGCAGTATTTT	CASSPRLFTDTQYF
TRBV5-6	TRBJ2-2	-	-	TGTGCCAGCAGCAAGCGTCGGAACACCGGGGAGCTGTTTTTT	CASSKRRNTGELFF
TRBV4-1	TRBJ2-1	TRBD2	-	TGCGCCAGCAGCCAAGATCCCAGCGGGAGTGATAATGAGCAGTTCTTC	CASSQDPSGSDNEQFF
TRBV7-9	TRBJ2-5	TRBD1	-	TGTGCCAGCAGCATGGGACAGCTACTAAAAGAGACCCAGTACTTC	CASSMGQLLKETQYF
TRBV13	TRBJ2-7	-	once	TGTGCCAGCAGCCTGGGACTCGGCTACGAGCAGTACTTC	CASSLGLGYEQYF
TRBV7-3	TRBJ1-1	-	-	TGTGCCAGCAGCGGATGGTTGGACCGGGGGAGCACTGAAGCTTTCTTT	CASSGWLDRGSTEAFF
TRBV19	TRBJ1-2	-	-	TGTGCCAGTTCACAGCTCGCCTATGGCTACACCTTC	CASSQLAYGYTF
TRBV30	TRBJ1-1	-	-	TGTGCCTGGAGGCTGTGGGGCGGGAACACTGAAGCTTTCTTT	CAWRLWGGNTEAFF
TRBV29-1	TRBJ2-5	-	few	TGCAGCGTAGCAGGAAACCTACAAGAGACCCAGTACTTC	CSVAGNLQETQYF
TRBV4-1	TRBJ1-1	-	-	TGCGCCAGCAGCCAGGTGGGGGGAGGGGAGACTGAAGCTTTCTTT	CASSQVGGGETEAFF
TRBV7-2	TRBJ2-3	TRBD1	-	TGTGCCAGCAGAAACGGACAGGCCGTCACAGATACGCAGTATTTT	CASRNGQAVTDTQYF
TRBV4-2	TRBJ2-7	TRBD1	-	TGTGCCAGCAGCCAAGATAGTCTAACAGGGGGAGTGGGCTACGAGCAGTACTTC	CASSQDSLTGGVGYEQYF
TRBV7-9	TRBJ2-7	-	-	TGTGCCAGCAGCCCTACTAGTTTCGAGCAGTACTTC	CASSPTSFEQYF
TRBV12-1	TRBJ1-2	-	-	TGTGCCAGCAGCTTTAGACTGTGCTATGGCTACAACTTC	CASSFRLCYGYNF
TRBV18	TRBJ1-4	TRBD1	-	TGTGCCAGCTCACGGCAGGGGGATGAAAAACTGTTTTTT	CASSRQGDEKLFF
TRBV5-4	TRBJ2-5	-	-	TGTGCCAGCAGCTTGGTCTCCGAAGAGACCCAGTACTTC	CASSLVSEETQYF
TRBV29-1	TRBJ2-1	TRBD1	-	TGCAGCGTGGGGACAGGGGGGCCCAATGAGCAGTTCTTC	CSVGTGGPNEQFF
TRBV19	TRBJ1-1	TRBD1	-	TGTGCCAGTTCCAGGGGGCCATACACTGAAGCTTTCTTT	CASSRGPYTEAFF
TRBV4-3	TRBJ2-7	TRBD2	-	TGCGCCAGCAGCCTCACCTTTAGCGGGAGGAACACCTACGAGCAGTACTTC	CASSLTFSGRNTYEQYF
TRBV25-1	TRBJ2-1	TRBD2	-	TGTGCCAGCAGTGTCCTAGCGGGAGTGGATTACAATGAGCAGTTCTTC	CASSVLAGVDYNEQFF
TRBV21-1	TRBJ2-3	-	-	TGTGCCAGCAGCAAAAGGAGCGGGAGGGCCGTTCCTTCTGTGGCAGATACGCAGTATTTT	CASSKRSGRAVPSVADTQYF
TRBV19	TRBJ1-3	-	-	TGTGCCAGTAAGAAGGAGGGGCGGACTGGAAACACCATATATTTT	CASKKEGRTGNTIYF
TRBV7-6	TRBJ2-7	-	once	TGTGCCAGCAGCTTAGTCGCGGGAACCGCCTACGAGCAGTACTTC	CASSLVAGTAYEQYF
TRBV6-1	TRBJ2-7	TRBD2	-	TGTGCCAGCAGTGGGCGGGGGGTTCGCTACGAGCAGTACTTC	CASSGRGVRYEQYF
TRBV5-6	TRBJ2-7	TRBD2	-	TGTGCCAGCAGCCCGAGGGGAGGTGCAGCGGGGGCCTTGGCGCAGTACTTC	CASSPRGGAAGALAQYF
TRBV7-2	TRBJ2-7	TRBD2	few	TGTGCCAGCAGCTTTTCGGGACTAGCGTTGTACGAGCAGTACTTC	CASSFSGLALYEQYF
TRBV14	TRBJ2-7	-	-	TGTGCCAGCAGCCAAGGGCAGGGTTTCTCCTACGAGCAGTACTTC	CASSQGQGFSYEQYF
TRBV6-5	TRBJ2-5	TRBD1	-	TGTGCCAGCAGTTCGCGAGACAGGGGACAAGAGACCCAGTACTTC	CASSSRDRGQETQYF
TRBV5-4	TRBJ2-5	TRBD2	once	TGTGCCAGCAGCTCGCCGGGACTAGCGGGGGGGGAGACCCAGTACTTC	CASSSPGLAGGETQYF
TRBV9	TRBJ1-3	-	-	TGTGCCAGCAGCGCCTCAGGGCTGCTGGGAAACACCATATATTTT	CASSASGLLGNTIYF
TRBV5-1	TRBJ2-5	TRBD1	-	TGCGCCAGCAATTTATTCGGGACAGGGGTTAAAGAGACCCAGTACTTC	CASNLFGTGVKETQYF
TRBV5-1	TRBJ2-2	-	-	TGCGCCAGCAGCTTGGAAGTTCGGGGGACCGGGGAGCTGTTTTTT	CASSLEVRGTGELFF
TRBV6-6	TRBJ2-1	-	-	TGTGCCAGCAGACCGCCGGGGGGCTTGCTAAGTGAGCAGTTCTTC	CASRPPGGLLSEQFF
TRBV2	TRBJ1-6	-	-	TGTGCCAGCCAGGTCGATCAGGGGATTTGGTCACCCCTCCACTTT	CASQVDQGIWSPLHF
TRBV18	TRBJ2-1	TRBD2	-	TGTGCCAGCTCGCCTACCGGGACTAGCGGCTACAATGAGCAGTTCTTC	CASSPTGTSGYNEQFF
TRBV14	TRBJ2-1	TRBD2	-	TGTGCCAGCAGCCCCCTTAGGGGGGCGGGGGGGCGTAATGAGCAGTTCTTC	CASSPLRGAGGRNEQFF
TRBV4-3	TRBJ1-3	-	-	TGCGCCAGCAGCCAAAACGGCAGGGCTATGTCTGGAAACACCATATATTTT	CASSQNGRAMSGNTIYF
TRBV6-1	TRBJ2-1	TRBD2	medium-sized	TGTGCCAGCAGTGAACAGGGAGGGGATTACAATGAGCAGTTCTTC	CASSEQGGDYNEQFF
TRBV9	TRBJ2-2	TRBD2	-	TGTGCCAGCAGCAGCAGGACTAGTCGGTTTCCCGGGGAGCTGTTTTTT	CASSSRTSRFPGELFF
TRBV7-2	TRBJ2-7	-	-	TGTGCCAGCAGCCCCCGCGGACTTAGCTCCTACGAGCAGTACTTC	CASSPRGLSSYEQYF
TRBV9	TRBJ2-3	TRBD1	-	TGTGCCAGCAGCGCTACCACGAGAGGACAGGGGAAGACAGATACGCAGTATTTT	CASSATTRGQGKTDTQYF
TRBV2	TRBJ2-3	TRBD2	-	TGTGCCAGCAGCGGAGGGGAGGGAAACACAGATACGCAGTATTTT	CASSGGEGNTDTQYF
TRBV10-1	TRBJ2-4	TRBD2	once	TGCGCCAGCAGTGAAAGGAGGTGGGTAGCGGGAGCAGACGCCAAAAACATTCAGTACTTC	CASSERRWVAGADAKNIQYF
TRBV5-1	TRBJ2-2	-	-	TGCGCCAGCAGCTTGTCACAGGGTGTGGTCACCGGGGAGCTGTTTTTT	CASSLSQGVVTGELFF